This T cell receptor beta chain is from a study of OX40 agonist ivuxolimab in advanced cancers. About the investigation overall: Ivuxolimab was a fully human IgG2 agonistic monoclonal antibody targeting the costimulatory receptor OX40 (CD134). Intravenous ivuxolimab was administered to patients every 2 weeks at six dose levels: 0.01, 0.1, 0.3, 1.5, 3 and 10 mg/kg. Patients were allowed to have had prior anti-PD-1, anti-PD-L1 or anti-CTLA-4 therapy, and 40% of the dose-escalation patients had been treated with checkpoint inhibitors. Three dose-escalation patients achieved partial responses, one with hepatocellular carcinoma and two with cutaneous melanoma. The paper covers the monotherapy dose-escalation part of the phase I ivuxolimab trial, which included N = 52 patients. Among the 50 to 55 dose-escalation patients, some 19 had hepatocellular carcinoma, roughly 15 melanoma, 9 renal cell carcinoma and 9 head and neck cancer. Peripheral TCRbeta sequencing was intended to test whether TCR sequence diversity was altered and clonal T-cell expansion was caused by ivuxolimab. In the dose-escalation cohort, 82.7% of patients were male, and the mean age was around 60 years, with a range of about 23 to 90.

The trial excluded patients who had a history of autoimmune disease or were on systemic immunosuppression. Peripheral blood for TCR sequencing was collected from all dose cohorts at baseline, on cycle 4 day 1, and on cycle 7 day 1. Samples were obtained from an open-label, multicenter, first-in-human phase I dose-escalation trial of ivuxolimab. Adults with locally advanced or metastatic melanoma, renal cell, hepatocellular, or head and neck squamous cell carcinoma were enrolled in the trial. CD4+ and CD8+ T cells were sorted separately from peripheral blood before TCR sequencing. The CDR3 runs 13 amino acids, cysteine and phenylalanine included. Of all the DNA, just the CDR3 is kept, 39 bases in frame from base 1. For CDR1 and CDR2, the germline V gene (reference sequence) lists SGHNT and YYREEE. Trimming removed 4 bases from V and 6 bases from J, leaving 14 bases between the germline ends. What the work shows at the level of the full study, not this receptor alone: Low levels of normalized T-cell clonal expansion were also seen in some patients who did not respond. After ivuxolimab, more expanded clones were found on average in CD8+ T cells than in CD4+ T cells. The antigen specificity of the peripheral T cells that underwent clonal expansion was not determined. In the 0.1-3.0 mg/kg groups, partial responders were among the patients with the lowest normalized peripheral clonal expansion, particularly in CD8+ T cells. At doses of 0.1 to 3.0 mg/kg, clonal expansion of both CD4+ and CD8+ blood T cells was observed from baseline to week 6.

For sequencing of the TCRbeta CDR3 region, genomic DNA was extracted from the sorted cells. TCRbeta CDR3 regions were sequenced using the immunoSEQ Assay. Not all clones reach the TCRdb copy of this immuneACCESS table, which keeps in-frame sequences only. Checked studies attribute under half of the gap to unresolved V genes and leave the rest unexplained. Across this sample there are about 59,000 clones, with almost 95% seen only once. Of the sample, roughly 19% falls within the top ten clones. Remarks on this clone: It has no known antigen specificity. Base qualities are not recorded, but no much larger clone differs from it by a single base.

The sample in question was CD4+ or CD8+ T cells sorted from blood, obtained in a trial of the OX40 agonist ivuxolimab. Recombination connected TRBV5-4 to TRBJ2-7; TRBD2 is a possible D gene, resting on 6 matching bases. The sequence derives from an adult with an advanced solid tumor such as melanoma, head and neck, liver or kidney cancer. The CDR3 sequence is CASSPGTRSEQYF. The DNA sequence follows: TGTGCCAGCAGCCCAGGGACTCGGAGCGAGCAGTACTTC.